Listed below are T cell receptor beta chains from one sample, sequenced in a study of T-cell memory formation after mild COVID-19. MiXCR, run by TCRdb on the 5' RACE reads, gives a single entry per CDR3 protein. The sample has fewer than 300,000 distinct CDR3 sequences; 16% are singletons. Sequencing input: PBMCs or a T cell subset sorted from them (not recorded which). All receptors come from a man aged 18 to 30 who had mild COVID-19 (a few samples of this study predate the infection). Cell type and time point are not known. Each CDR3 is given with its conserved first and last residue. The D gene is left open where the match is weak. Part of the rows lack a size; the others show once, few, many or a class for expanded clones.

v_call	clone_size	j_call	d_call	cdr3_nt	cdr3_aa
TRBV20-1	few	TRBJ2-1	NA	TGCAGTGCTAGCTCACCTCGCCCGTACAATGAGCAGTTCTTC	CSASSPRPYNEQFF
TRBV15	NA	TRBJ1-2	NA	TGTGCCACCAGCACTCAGGGAGAGGCAAACTATGGCTACACCTTC	CATSTQGEANYGYTF
TRBV7-2	few	TRBJ1-5	NA	TGTGCCAGCAGCTGGAGTGGCAATCAGCCCCAGCATTTT	CASSWSGNQPQHF
TRBV5-1	NA	TRBJ2-7	NA	TGCGCCAGCAGCGTCACCCGGGGGTCATACTACGAGCAGTACTTC	CASSVTRGSYYEQYF
TRBV29-1	NA	TRBJ1-1	NA	TGCAGCGTGGGGACATTGAACACTGAAGCTTTCTTT	CSVGTLNTEAFF
TRBV7-3	few	TRBJ1-1	NA	TGTGCCAGCAGCTTACGGGGGGGCGGCACTGAAGCTTTCTTT	CASSLRGGGTEAFF
TRBV7-2	few	TRBJ2-5	NA	TGTGCCAGCAGACCTGACGGGGAGACCCAGTACTTC	CASRPDGETQYF
TRBV5-6	NA	TRBJ1-1	NA	TGTGCCAGCAGCTTTGCCCTTGGGAGACTCACTGAAGCTTTCTTT	CASSFALGRLTEAFF
TRBV4-1	NA	TRBJ2-3	TRBD2	TGCGCCAGCAGCCGCCGACTTCTAGCGGGGGAGAAAGATACGCAGTATTTT	CASSRRLLAGEKDTQYF
TRBV20-1	many	TRBJ2-7	NA	TGCAGTGCTAGAGAGAGGACGGATTACGAGCAGTACTTC	CSARERTDYEQYF
TRBV5-6	NA	TRBJ2-5	NA	TGTGCCAGCAGCTTGGACCAGGGGTGGCAAGAGACCCAGTACTTC	CASSLDQGWQETQYF
TRBV5-5	NA	TRBJ1-5	NA	TGTGCCAGCAGCTTCCAAGGCAATCAGCCCCAGCATTTT	CASSFQGNQPQHF
TRBV2	NA	TRBJ2-5	NA	TGTGCCAGCAGGGGACGGGCCCAAGAGACCCAGTACTTC	CASRGRAQETQYF
TRBV5-1	NA	TRBJ2-5	TRBD2	TGCGCCAGCAGCTTGCAGGTGACGGGGGGGGCGGAGACCCAGTACTTC	CASSLQVTGGAETQYF
TRBV6-5	NA	TRBJ2-3	NA	TGTGCCAGCAGCGCCGCCCTTGGCGGGAGCACAGATACGCAGTATTTT	CASSAALGGSTDTQYF
TRBV20-1	few	TRBJ1-2	NA	TGCAGTGCTAGAAGACAGTCGTGGTCGGGCTACACCTTC	CSARRQSWSGYTF
TRBV4-1	NA	TRBJ2-7	NA	TGCGCCAGCAGCCAAGTCATCAGGGGGGGCTCCTACGAGCAGTACTTC	CASSQVIRGGSYEQYF
TRBV6-2/TRBV6-3	NA	TRBJ2-7	NA	TGTGCCAGCAGTTACTCTGTCTTCGATTGGTCCCCAAGCTACGAGCAGTACTTC	CASSYSVFDWSPSYEQYF
TRBV5-1	few	TRBJ2-1	TRBD2	TGCGCCAGCAGCGAAGGGACTAGCGGGGGGGTCCGGCAGTTCTTC	CASSEGTSGGVRQFF
TRBV18	NA	TRBJ1-2	TRBD1	TGTGCCAGCTCCCCATTTCCGGGACAGCAGTCGGTCGCTCGGTATGGCTACACCTTC	CASSPFPGQQSVARYGYTF
TRBV7-9	NA	TRBJ1-2	NA	TGTGCCAGCAGCTTCGAACAGGGCTACTATGGCTACACCTTC	CASSFEQGYYGYTF
TRBV5-1	few	TRBJ2-3	NA	TGCGCCAGCCGGGTAGCCACAGATACGCAGTATTTT	CASRVATDTQYF
TRBV4-1	NA	TRBJ2-2	NA	TGCGCCAGCAGCCAAGTTAACCTGTTCGCGAACACCGGGGAGCTGTTTTTT	CASSQVNLFANTGELFF
TRBV12-3/TRBV12-4	NA	TRBJ2-1	TRBD1	TGTGCCAGCACCCAGACAGGGGTGAATGAGCAGTTCTTC	CASTQTGVNEQFF
TRBV7-2	NA	TRBJ2-1	NA	TGTGCCAGCAGCTTCGGACCCCAAGGGAATGAGCAGTTCTTC	CASSFGPQGNEQFF
TRBV6-5	NA	TRBJ2-7	NA	TGTGCCAGCAGTTACGGACAGAAGGCCGAGCAGTACTTC	CASSYGQKAEQYF
TRBV5-1	NA	TRBJ2-1	NA	TGCGCCAGCAGCTTGGGGCTTTTGGAGTTCTTC	CASSLGLLEFF
TRBV4-1	few	TRBJ1-1	NA	TGCGCCAGCAGCCGATCAGGGGCGAACACTGAAGCTTTCTTT	CASSRSGANTEAFF
TRBV25-1	NA	TRBJ2-4	TRBD2	TGTGCCAGCAGTGAAGGATCGGCTAGCGGGGGAAACATTCAGTACTTC	CASSEGSASGGNIQYF
TRBV5-5	NA	TRBJ2-3	TRBD1	TGTGCCAGCAGCCGGGATATACAGGGGGTAACAGATACGCAGTATTTT	CASSRDIQGVTDTQYF
TRBV5-6	many	TRBJ1-3	NA	TGTGCCAGCAGCTCAACAGGGAGCTCTGGAAACACCATATATTTT	CASSSTGSSGNTIYF
TRBV9	few	TRBJ1-2	TRBD1	TGTGCCAGCAGCGTGGGGGACAGGTCCTATGGCTACACCTTC	CASSVGDRSYGYTF
TRBV28	few	TRBJ1-5	NA	TGTGCCAGCGGCCTCACCCCTGGGCAGGAAAATCAGCCCCAGCATTTT	CASGLTPGQENQPQHF